A single sample is the source of the 4 T cell receptor beta chains below, sequenced in a study of blood T cell repertoires in COVID-19. The repertoire was sequenced with immunoSEQ multiplex PCR; TCRdb's copy has only in-frame clones and lacks some. The sample shows under 95,000 clones, 70% to 90% of them seen only once. Sequencing was done on a sample of peripheral blood. These receptors were taken from a man between 60 and 75 years old with acute or convalescent COVID-19.

The V gene is TRBV19, the J gene TRBJ2-3, with 13 bases that match TRBD2. The germline CDR1 and CDR2 sequences are LNHDA and SQIVND (reference sequence). CDR3 length equals 17 residues. V gave up 6 bases and J gave up 0 bases; unmatched junction bases: 6. The CDR3: CASSGLAGAYSTDTQYF. CDR3 DNA sequence: TGTGCCAGTAGCGGACTAGCGGGGGCCTATAGCACAGATACGCAGTATTTT.

This chain connects TRBV5-1 to TRBJ2-5, with D possibly TRBD1 on 6 matching bases. V shed 3 bases and J shed 1 base, with 10 bases lying between them. This CDR3 has 14 amino acids. Germline CDR1 reads SGHRS; CDR2 reads YFSETQ. CDR3 nucleotides: TGCGCCAGCAGCTCCGGGACACCCCAAGAGACCCAGTACTTC. The encoded protein is CASSSGTPQETQYF.

The chain couples TRBV4-3 to TRBJ1-1; D perhaps matches TRBD1 (5 bases). V lost 8 bases, J lost 0 bases, and 13 bases lay in between. The CDR3 is made up of 14 amino acids. CDR1 and CDR2 (germline): LGHNA, YSLEER. Here the CDR3 DNA reads TGCGCCAGCTCTACCGACAGACTGAACACTGAAGCTTTCTTT. Translating it yields CASSTDRLNTEAFF.

This clone has just one count. V is TRBV27 and J is TRBJ1-2; D gene unclear. The CDR3 has 13 residues. With 5 bases removed from V and 8 bases from J, the gap between germline ends came to 15 bases. Looked up from germline, CDR1 is MNHEY and CDR2 is SMNVEV (reference sequence). The CDR3 reads CASSLQPARGYTF. The CDR3 nucleotides read TGTGCCAGCAGTCTCCAGCCCGCCAGGGGCTACACCTTC.